This entry lists 31 T cell receptor beta chains sequenced from one sample in a study of EBV T-cell therapy then PD-1 blockade in nasopharyngeal carcinoma. These receptors are not linked to any known antigen. Clones were sequenced by immunoSEQ multiplex PCR, and TCRdb holds only the in-frame ones, with some missing. Counted here are tens of thousands of clones, 82% occurring once; the ten biggest clones make up more than 20%. Treatment of the sample: AdE1-LMPpoly-expanded autologous EBV-specific T-cell therapy followed by anti-PD-1 nivolumab. Material: CD8+ T cells from blood, obtained at day -245 from a patient whose treatment included autologous EBV-specific T cells and nivolumab. These receptors came from a man in his forties or fifties with nasopharyngeal carcinoma.

The chain carries TRBV13 and TRBJ2-3, with 9 bases lining up with TRBD2. The V gene's germline CDR1 is PRHDT and CDR2 FYEKMQ (reference sequence). J gave up 5 bases and V 3 bases, and 9 bases lay outside the gene matches. The CDR3 is 16 amino acids. Here the CDR3 DNA reads TGTGCCAGCAGCTTGTATGCGGGGGGGCCGAAAGATACGCAGTATTTT. Translation: CASSLYAGGPKDTQYF. Full variable domain (outside the CDR3, taken from reference TRBV13 and TRBJ2-3): AAGVIQSPRHLIKEKRETATLKCYPIPRHDTVYWYQQGPGQDPQFLISFYEKMQSDKGSIPDRFSAQQFSDYHSELNMSSLELGDSALYFCASSLYAGGPKDTQYFGPGTRLTVL.

The chain recombines TRBV30 with TRBJ2-1; TRBD1 agrees at 9 bases. This CDR3 contains 14 residues. Germline assignment: CDR1 GTSNPN and CDR2 SVGIG (reference sequence). Trimming removed 5 bases from V and 3 bases from J; junction bases left unmatched: 5. Here the CDR3 DNA reads TGTGCCTGGGGACCGGGACAGGGCTACAATGAGCAGTTCTTC. Translating it yields CAWGPGQGYNEQFF.

The chain is built from TRBV9 and TRBJ2-7, with 8 bases that match TRBD1. CDR1 is SGDLS, CDR2 YYNGEE, per germline. The CDR3 loop spans 14 amino acids. The V and J ends lost 0 bases and 4 bases, in that order; junction bases with no gene match: 3. The CDR3 DNA sequence: TGTGCCAGCAGCGTAGGACAGGGGCGGTACGAGCAGTACTTC. Translated: CASSVGQGRYEQYF.

This chain links TRBV6-5 with TRBJ2-7; unclear D gene. Between the trimmed V and J ends, which lost 2 bases and 6 bases, there was a span of 11 bases. The CDR3 runs 13 residues. From germline, CDR1 is MNHEY and CDR2 SVGAGI. The DNA for the CDR3 is TGTGCCAGCAGTTACGCGAGCAGTTTCGAGCAGTACTTC. Encoded protein: CASSYASSFEQYF.

The rearrangement links TRBV4-1 to TRBJ2-5; D remains unclear. The V end was cut by 0 bases, the J end by 4 bases, with 9 bases between. Germline lookup yields CDR1 MGHRA and CDR2 YSYEKL. This CDR3 spans 14 amino acids. The DNA of the CDR3 is TGCGCCAGCAGCCAAGAGCACAGTTTAGAGACCCAGTACTTC. This sequence encodes CASSQEHSLETQYF.

This clone came up once. The rearrangement joins TRBV6-5 to TRBJ2-2; 9 nucleotides agree with TRBD1. With V trimmed by 7 bases and J by 7 bases, 4 bases remained unmatched. CDR3 size: 13 residues. Per germline, CDR1 MNHEY and CDR2 SVGAGI. The CDR3 is CASTRTGDGELFF. As DNA, the CDR3 is TGTGCCAGCACCCGGACAGGGGACGGGGAGCTGTTTTTT.

This chain links TRBV15 with TRBJ1-1, with D uncertain. This CDR3 contains 13 residues. The germline V and J ends were trimmed by 3 bases and 5 bases, with 10 bases remaining between them. The germline CDR1 and CDR2 sequences are LNHNV and YYDKDF (reference sequence). The CDR3 DNA sequence: TGTGCCACCAGCAGCTGGGGAGTGACTGAAGCTTTCTTT. The encoded protein is CATSSWGVTEAFF. Combining the CDR3 with reference TRBV15 and TRBJ1-1 gives the whole variable domain DAMVIQNPRYQVTQFGKPVTLSCSQTLNHNVMYWYQQKSSQAPKLLFHYYDKDFNNEADTPDNFQSRRPNTSFCFLDIRSPGLGDTAMYLCATSSWGVTEAFFGQGTRLTVV.

The rearrangement links TRBV6-1 to TRBJ1-1, with 7 nucleotides matching TRBD1. V trimming: 1 base; J trimming: 6 bases; junction bases outside the gene matches: 14. This CDR3 has 17 residues. CDR1 and CDR2 from the germline V gene are MNHNS and SASEGT. In DNA, the CDR3 is TGTGCCAGCAGTGAAGATGAAGGGGGCGTTAGGTACCCTGAAGCTTTCTTT. It translates to CASSEDEGGVRYPEAFF.

This rearrangement joins TRBV9 to TRBJ2-3; tentative D call: TRBD1 (6 bases). The germline gives CDR1 SGDLS, CDR2 YYNGEE. The CDR3 runs to 15 residues. V was pared by 2 bases and J by 4 bases, with 14 bases between. CDR3 in DNA: TGTGCCAGCAGCGTGGTGGGGGCAGGAGCAGATACGCAGTATTTT. As protein: CASSVVGAGADTQYF.

The chain combines TRBV14 with TRBJ2-7; 7 positions match TRBD1. Germline trimming cut 3 bases from V and 5 bases from J; bases unmatched to any gene: 19. This CDR3 comprises 18 residues. Germline CDR1 SGHDN, CDR2 FVKESK. The CDR3, as DNA: TGTGCCAGCAGCCATAGTTGGTTTGAGGGGGCGCGGTGGAACGAGCAGTACTTC. Its protein is CASSHSWFEGARWNEQYF. Full variable domain (missing parts from reference TRBV14 and TRBJ2-7): EAGVTQFPSHSVIEKGQTVTLRCDPISGHDNLYWYRRVMGKEIKFLLHFVKESKQDESGMPNNRFLAERTGGTYSTLKVQPAELEDSGVYFCASSHSWFEGARWNEQYFGPGTRLTVT.

The V gene is TRBV20-1, the J gene TRBJ1-1; no reliable D call. Germline V gene lookup returns CDR1 DFQATT and CDR2 SNEGSKA (reference sequence). The CDR3 totals 14 residues. Deletions cut 3 bases from V and 0 bases from J, with 11 bases between. CDR3 DNA: TGCAGTGCTAGTGTCCCAGACATGAACACTGAAGCTTTCTTT. Amino acids: CSASVPDMNTEAFF.

As for this clone: This same CDR3 is encoded by further DNA sequences in the sample. The chain's CDR3 is CASSGRGARGYTF. Here the CDR3 DNA reads TGTGCCAGCAGTGGTCGGGGGGCTCGGGGCTACACCTTC. The rearrangement links TRBV2 to TRBJ1-2; D is perhaps TRBD1 (6 bases). Germline CDR1 reads SNHLY; CDR2 reads FYNNEI. The V end lost 4 bases, the J end lost 8 bases, and 14 bases lay between the germline ends. The CDR3 is made up of 13 amino acids.

This chain joins TRBV5-1 and TRBJ1-4, with D maybe TRBD1 (5 bases). The CDR3 extends over 16 amino acids. V was trimmed by 4 bases and J by 3 bases, leaving 16 bases between them. Germline-derived CDR1 and CDR2 are SGHRS and YFSETQ. This CDR3 reads CASSKPGQGSNEKLFF. The CDR3 DNA follows: TGCGCCAGCAGCAAACCCGGGCAGGGTTCTAATGAAAAACTGTTTTTT.

The genes are TRBV15 and TRBJ1-4; no definite D call. The CDR3 covers 14 residues. Germline V gene sequence: CDR1 LNHNV, CDR2 YYDKDF (reference sequence). The germline V and J ends were trimmed by 2 bases and 10 bases, with 14 bases remaining between them. The CDR3 sequence: CATSRSRETGKLFF. In DNA form, the CDR3 reads TGTGCCACCAGCAGATCCCGGGAGACCGGAAAACTGTTTTTT.

The V call is TRBV15, the J call TRBJ2-6; D is uncertain. Trimming took off 0 bases at V and 4 bases at J, with 22 bases between the two ends. CDR1 is LNHNV, CDR2 YYDKDF, per germline (reference sequence). This CDR3 spans 20 amino acids. CDR3 in DNA: TGTGCCACCAGCAGAGATCACCGTCCCTATGTGCAAGGAGGGGCCAACGTCCTGACTTTC. Its translation: CATSRDHRPYVQGGANVLTF.

The rearrangement joins TRBV7-8 to TRBJ2-4; TRBD2 agrees at 7 bases. This CDR3 contains 17 residues. V trimming: 2 bases; J trimming: 1 base; junction bases outside the gene matches: 8. The germline CDR1 and CDR2 sequences are SGHVS and FQNEAQ. The CDR3 sequence: CASSLKGGARAKNIQYF. The CDR3 nucleotides are TGTGCCAGCAGCTTAAAGGGAGGGGCGCGGGCCAAAAACATTCAGTACTTC.

This rearrangement joins TRBV11-2 to TRBJ2-7; no firm D call. Looked up from germline, CDR1 is SGHAT and CDR2 is FQNNGV. The length of the CDR3 is 11 residues. Trimming removed 4 bases from V and 3 bases from J, with 4 bases in between. This CDR3 is CASSSIYEQYF. For the CDR3, the DNA is TGTGCCAGCAGCTCGATCTACGAGCAGTACTTC.

This clone was recorded a few times. This chain connects TRBV7-3 to TRBJ2-3; D is tentatively TRBD1 or TRBD2 (5 bases each). Trimming took off 1 base at V and 3 bases at J, with 8 bases between the two ends. The CDR3 has 14 residues. Germline assignment: CDR1 SGHTA and CDR2 FQGTGA. The CDR3 protein is CASSLNGATDTQYF. Here the CDR3 DNA reads TGTGCCAGCAGCTTAAACGGGGCGACAGATACGCAGTATTTT.

This chain links TRBV7-2 with TRBJ2-7, with 9 bases lining up with TRBD2. In germline, CDR1 is SGHTA, CDR2 FQGNSA. The CDR3 covers 13 residues. Trimming cost V 2 bases and J 4 bases; bases outside gene matches: 0. This CDR3 is CASSLSGGYEQYF. DNA of the CDR3: TGTGCCAGCAGCTTAAGCGGGGGGTACGAGCAGTACTTC.

This CDR3 reads CASSQDSGTGAFEQYF. The CDR3 DNA sequence: TGCGCCAGCAGCCAAGATAGCGGGACAGGGGCCTTCGAGCAGTACTTC. This chain connects TRBV4-3 to TRBJ2-7, with 10 positions matching TRBD1. V gave up 0 bases and J gave up 6 bases; unmatched junction bases: 8. CDR3 length: 16 residues. Germline CDR1 is LGHNA and CDR2 is YSLEER.

The chain joins TRBV2 to TRBJ2-7; 7 positions match TRBD1. Unmatched junction bases numbered 10, after V lost 5 bases and J lost 3 bases. The CDR3 covers 15 residues. CDR1 is SNHLY, CDR2 FYNNEI, per germline. In DNA form, the CDR3 reads TGTGCCAGCAGTCCCCCCGAGGGGGCATTCTACGAGCAGTACTTC. It specifies CASSPPEGAFYEQYF.

V is TRBV30 and J is TRBJ1-4; D unresolved. Per the germline V gene, CDR1 is GTSNPN and CDR2 is SVGIG (reference sequence). CDR3 length: 12 amino acids. V was cut by 0 bases and J by 4 bases, with 3 bases left in between. The CDR3 is CAWSVDNEKLFF. The CDR3 nucleotides read TGTGCCTGGAGTGTAGATAATGAAAAACTGTTTTTT.

The rearrangement links TRBV7-8 to TRBJ2-3; 7 bases agree with TRBD2. V shed 0 bases, J shed 4 bases, and the junction held 7 bases outside the gene matches. The germline V gene encodes CDR1 SGHVS and CDR2 FQNEAQ. The CDR3 is made up of 16 amino acids. In DNA form, the CDR3 reads TGTGCCAGCAGCTTAGCGAGGACGGGGGGACCAGATACGCAGTATTTT. Translating gives CASSLARTGGPDTQYF. The variable domain in full, completed from reference TRBV7-8 and TRBJ2-3, reads GAGVSQSPRYKVAKRGQDVALRCDPISGHVSLFWYQQALGQGPEFLTYFQNEAQLDKSGLPSDRFFAERPEGSVSTLKIQRTQQEDSAVYLCASSLARTGGPDTQYFGPGTRLTVL.

The J gene is TRBJ1-4, the V gene TRBV25-1; 8 bases line up with TRBD1. After removal of 4 bases from V and 0 bases from J, the junction contained 1 base not matched to a gene. CDR3 length: 15 amino acids. CDR1 MGHDK and CDR2 SYGVNS come from the germline V gene. CDR3: CASSAQGATNEKLFF. Written as DNA, the CDR3 is TGTGCCAGCAGTGCACAGGGGGCAACTAATGAAAAACTGTTTTTT.

This clone was seen a single time. The chain combines TRBV28 with TRBJ2-7; 8 positions match TRBD1. Germline V gene data show CDR1 as MDHEN and CDR2 as SYDVKM. Trimming removed 7 bases from V and 5 bases from J; junction bases left unmatched: 10. The CDR3 has 14 amino acids. Here the CDR3 DNA reads TGTGCCAGCACCCTAAGACAGGGGATCCACGAGCAGTACTTC. As protein: CASTLRQGIHEQYF.

This clone appeared a single time. V usage is TRBV4-3 and J usage is TRBJ2-7; 10 bases are shared with TRBD1. The CDR3 spans 15 residues. J was trimmed by 5 bases and V by 5 bases; bases with no gene match: 9. Germline V gives CDR1 LGHNA, CDR2 YSLEER. CDR3 coding DNA: TGCGCCAGCAGCGACCGGGACAGGGGTTTTGACGAGCAGTACTTC. It codes for CASSDRDRGFDEQYF.

The chain recombines TRBV27 with TRBJ1-1; D might be TRBD1 (5 bases). Germline-derived CDR1 and CDR2 are MNHEY and SMNVEV (reference sequence). V was cut by 2 bases and J by 1 base, with 8 bases left in between. The CDR3 covers 14 residues. CDR3 DNA sequence: TGTGCCAGCAGTTTAAGACAGTGGAACACTGAAGCTTTCTTT. It encodes CASSLRQWNTEAFF.

The genes are TRBV7-2 and TRBJ2-3, with 7 positions matching TRBD2. The germline CDR1 and CDR2 sequences are SGHTA and FQGNSA. V was clipped by 8 bases and J by 3 bases; unmatched bases: 5. CDR3 length: 13 residues. CDR3 sequence: CASRGLGTDTQYF. The CDR3 DNA follows: TGTGCCAGCCGCGGACTAGGGACAGATACGCAGTATTTT. Variable domain in full (rest from reference TRBV7-2 and TRBJ2-3): GAGVSQSPSNKVTEKGKDVELRCDPISGHTALYWYRQSLGQGLEFLIYFQGNSAPDKSGLPSDRFSAERTGGSVSTLTIQRTQQEDSAVYLCASRGLGTDTQYFGPGTRLTVL.

This clone was recorded a few times. V is TRBV27 and J is TRBJ2-2; TRBD1 aligns across 9 bases. V shed 5 bases, J shed 5 bases, and the junction held 6 bases outside the gene matches. Germline V gives CDR1 MNHEY, CDR2 SMNVEV (reference sequence). The CDR3 is 15 residues long. CDR3 sequence (DNA): TGTGCCAGCAGTGCCCGGGACAGGGCGACCGGGGAGCTGTTTTTT. It encodes CASSARDRATGELFF.

This sequence joins TRBV6-2 or TRBV6-3 and TRBJ2-3; TRBD2 agrees at 7 bases. The CDR3 spans 16 residues. Trimming at V came to 0 bases and at J to 5 bases, leaving 8 bases not matched to a gene. Germline V gene sequence: CDR1 MNHEY, CDR2 SVGEGT. DNA of the CDR3: TGTGCCAGCAGTTACTCGGGGGGGGATAGGCAAGATACGCAGTATTTT. As protein: CASSYSGGDRQDTQYF.

This sequence joins TRBV7-9 and TRBJ2-7; D may be TRBD1 (5 bases). The V end was cut by 3 bases, the J end by 3 bases, with 12 bases between. Per germline, CDR1 SEHNR and CDR2 FQNEAQ (reference sequence). CDR3 size: 14 residues. The CDR3 sequence: CASSLEQADYEQYF. In nucleotides, the CDR3 is TGTGCCAGCAGCTTGGAACAGGCAGACTACGAGCAGTACTTC.